This T cell receptor (beta chain) comes out of a study of blood T cell repertoires in COVID-19. The CDR3 is made up of 16 amino acids. Germline CDR1 reads LGHNA; CDR2 reads YNFKEQ. V was clipped by 4 bases and J by 1 base; unmatched bases: 1. This clone has just a few counts. Per the original methods: Estimation of nucleated cell counts was performed using reference gene primer amplification. The assay was immunoSEQ multiplex PCR, and TCRdb's table has in-frame clones only and misses some. V and J calls and clone size are given by that table; D and trimming were obtained from the DNA. This table has approximately 480,000 clones, nearly 90% appearing once.

The rearrangement links TRBV4-2 to TRBJ2-2; 12 bases fit TRBD2. The sequenced material came from peripheral blood. The receptor was isolated from a man younger than 35 with COVID-19, enrolled during active disease. The CDR3 here is CASSLGLAGNTGELFF. CDR3 DNA: TGTGCCAGCAGCCTGGGACTAGCGGGGAACACCGGGGAGCTGTTTTTT.